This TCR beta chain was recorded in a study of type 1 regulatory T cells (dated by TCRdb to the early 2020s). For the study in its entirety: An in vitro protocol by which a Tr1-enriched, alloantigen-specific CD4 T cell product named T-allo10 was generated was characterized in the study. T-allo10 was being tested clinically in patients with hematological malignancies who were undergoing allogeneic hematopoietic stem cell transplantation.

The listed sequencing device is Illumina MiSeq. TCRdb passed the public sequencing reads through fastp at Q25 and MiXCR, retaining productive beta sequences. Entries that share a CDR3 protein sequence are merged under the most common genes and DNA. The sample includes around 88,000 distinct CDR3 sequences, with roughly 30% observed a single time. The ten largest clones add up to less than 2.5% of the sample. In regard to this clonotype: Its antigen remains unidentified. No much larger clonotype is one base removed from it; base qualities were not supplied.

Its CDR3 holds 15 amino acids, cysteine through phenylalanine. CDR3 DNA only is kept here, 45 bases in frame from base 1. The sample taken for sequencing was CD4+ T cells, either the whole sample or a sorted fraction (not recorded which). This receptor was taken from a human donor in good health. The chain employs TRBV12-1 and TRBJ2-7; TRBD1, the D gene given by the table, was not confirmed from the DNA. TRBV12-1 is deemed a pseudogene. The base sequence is TGTGCCAGCAGCTTAAATCCCGGGGGATTCGACGAGCAGTACTTC. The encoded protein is CASSLNPGGFDEQYF.